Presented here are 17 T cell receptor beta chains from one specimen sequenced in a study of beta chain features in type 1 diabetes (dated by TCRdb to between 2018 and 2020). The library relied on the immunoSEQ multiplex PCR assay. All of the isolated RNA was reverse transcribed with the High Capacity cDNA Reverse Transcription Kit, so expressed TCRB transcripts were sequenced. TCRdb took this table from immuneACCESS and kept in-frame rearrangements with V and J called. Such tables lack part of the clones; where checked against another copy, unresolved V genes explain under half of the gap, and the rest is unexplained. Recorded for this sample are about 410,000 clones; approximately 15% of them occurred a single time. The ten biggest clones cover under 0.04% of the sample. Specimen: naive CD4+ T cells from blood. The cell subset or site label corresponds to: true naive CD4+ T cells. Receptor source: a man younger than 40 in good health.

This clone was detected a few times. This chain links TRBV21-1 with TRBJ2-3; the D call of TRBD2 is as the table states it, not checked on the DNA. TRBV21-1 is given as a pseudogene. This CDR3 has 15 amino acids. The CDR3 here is CASSKVEDGTDTQYF. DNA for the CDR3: TGTGCCAGCAGCAAAGTGGAGGATGGCACAGATACGCAGTATTTT.

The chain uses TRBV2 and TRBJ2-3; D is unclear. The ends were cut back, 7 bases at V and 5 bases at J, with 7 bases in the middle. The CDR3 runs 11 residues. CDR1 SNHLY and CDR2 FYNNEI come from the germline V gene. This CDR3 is CASTNGDTQYF. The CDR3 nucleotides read TGTGCCAGCACCAACGGAGATACGCAGTATTTT. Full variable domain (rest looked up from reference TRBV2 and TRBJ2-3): EPEVTQTPSHQVTQMGQEVILRCVPISNHLYFYWYRQILGQKVEFLVSFYNNEISEKSEIFDDQFSVERPDGSNFTLKIRSTKLEDSAMYFCASTNGDTQYFGPGTRLTVL.

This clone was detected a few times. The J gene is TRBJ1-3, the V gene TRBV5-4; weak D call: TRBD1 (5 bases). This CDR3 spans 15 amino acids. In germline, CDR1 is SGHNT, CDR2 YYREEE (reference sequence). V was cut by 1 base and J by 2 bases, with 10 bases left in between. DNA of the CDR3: TGTGCCAGCAGCTTGCAGGGAACTCCTGGAAACACCATATATTTT. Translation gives CASSLQGTPGNTIYF. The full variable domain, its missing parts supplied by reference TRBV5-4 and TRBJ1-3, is ETGVTQSPTHLIKTRGQQVTLRCSSQSGHNTVSWYQQALGQGPQFIFQYYREEENGRGNFPPRFSGLQFPNYSSELNVNALELDDSALYLCASSLQGTPGNTIYFGEGSWLTVV.

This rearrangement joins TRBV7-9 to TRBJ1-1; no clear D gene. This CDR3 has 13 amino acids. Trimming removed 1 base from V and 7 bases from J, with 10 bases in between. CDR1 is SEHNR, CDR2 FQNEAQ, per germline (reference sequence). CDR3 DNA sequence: TGTGCCAGCAGCTTAGGCCAGTGGGATGAAGCTTTCTTT. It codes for CASSLGQWDEAFF.

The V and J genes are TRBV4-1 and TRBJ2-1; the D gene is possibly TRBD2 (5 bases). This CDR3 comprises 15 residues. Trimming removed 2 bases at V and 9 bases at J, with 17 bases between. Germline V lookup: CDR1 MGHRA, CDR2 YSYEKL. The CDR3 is CASSQPTGRSGEQFF. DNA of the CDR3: TGCGCCAGCAGCCAACCCACGGGAAGAAGTGGTGAGCAGTTCTTC.

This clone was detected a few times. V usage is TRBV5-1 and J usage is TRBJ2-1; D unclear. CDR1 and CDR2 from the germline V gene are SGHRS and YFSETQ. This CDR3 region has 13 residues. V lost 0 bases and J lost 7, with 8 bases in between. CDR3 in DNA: TGCGCCAGCAGCTTGGGACGCCAAAATGAGCAGTTCTTC. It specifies CASSLGRQNEQFF.

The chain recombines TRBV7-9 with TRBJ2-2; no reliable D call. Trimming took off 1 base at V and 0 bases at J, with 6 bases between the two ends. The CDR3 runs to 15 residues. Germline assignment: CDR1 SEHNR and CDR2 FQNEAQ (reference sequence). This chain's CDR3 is CASSLDSPNTGELFF. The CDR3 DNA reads TGTGCCAGCAGCTTAGATAGCCCGAACACCGGGGAGCTGTTTTTT.

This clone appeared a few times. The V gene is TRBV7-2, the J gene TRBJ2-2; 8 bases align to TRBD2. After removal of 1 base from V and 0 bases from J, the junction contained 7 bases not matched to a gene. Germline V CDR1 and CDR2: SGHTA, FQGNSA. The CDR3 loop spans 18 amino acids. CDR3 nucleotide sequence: TGTGCCAGCAGCTTAGGGGTAGTAGCGGGGACGAACACCGGGGAGCTGTTTTTT. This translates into CASSLGVVAGTNTGELFF.

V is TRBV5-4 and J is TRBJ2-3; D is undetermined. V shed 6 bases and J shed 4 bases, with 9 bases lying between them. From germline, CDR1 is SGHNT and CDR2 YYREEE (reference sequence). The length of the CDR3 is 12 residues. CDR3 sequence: CASTISADTQYF. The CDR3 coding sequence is TGTGCCAGCACCATCTCCGCAGATACGCAGTATTTT.

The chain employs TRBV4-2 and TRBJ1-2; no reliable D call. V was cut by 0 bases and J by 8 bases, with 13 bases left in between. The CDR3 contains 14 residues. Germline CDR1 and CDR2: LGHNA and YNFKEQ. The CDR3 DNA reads TGTGCCAGCAGCCAAGAGAGTAGGGAGCCAGGCTACACCTTC. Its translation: CASSQESREPGYTF.

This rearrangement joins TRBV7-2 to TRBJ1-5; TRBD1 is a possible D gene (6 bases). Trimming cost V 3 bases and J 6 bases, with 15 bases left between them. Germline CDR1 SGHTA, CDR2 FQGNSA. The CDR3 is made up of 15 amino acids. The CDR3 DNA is TGTGCCAGCAGCTTGACCAGGGGAAGAGGTCAGCCCCAGCATTTT. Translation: CASSLTRGRGQPQHF.

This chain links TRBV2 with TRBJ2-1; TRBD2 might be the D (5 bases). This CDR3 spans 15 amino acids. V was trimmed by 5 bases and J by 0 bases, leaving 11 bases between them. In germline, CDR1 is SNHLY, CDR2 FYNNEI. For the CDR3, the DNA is TGTGCCAGCAGTAGGACTGATAGCTCCTACAATGAGCAGTTCTTC. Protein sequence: CASSRTDSSYNEQFF.

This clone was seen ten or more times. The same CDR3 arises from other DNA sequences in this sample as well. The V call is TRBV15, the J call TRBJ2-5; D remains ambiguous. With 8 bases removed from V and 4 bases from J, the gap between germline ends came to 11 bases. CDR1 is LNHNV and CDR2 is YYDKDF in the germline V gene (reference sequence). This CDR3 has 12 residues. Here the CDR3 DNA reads TGTGCCACCTCTCGCGTCGGAGAGACCCAGTACTTC. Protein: CATSRVGETQYF.

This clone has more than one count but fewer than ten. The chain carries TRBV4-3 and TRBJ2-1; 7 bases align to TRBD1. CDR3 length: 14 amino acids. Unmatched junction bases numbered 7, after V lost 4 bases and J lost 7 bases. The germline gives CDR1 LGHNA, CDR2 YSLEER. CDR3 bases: TGCGCCAGCAGCCTAGACAGGGCGAGAAATGAGCAGTTCTTC. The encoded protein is CASSLDRARNEQFF.

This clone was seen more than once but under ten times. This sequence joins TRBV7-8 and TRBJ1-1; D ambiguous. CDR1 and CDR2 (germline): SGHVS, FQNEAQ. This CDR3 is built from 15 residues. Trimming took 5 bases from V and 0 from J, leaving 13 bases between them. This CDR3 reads CASSHRQNLNTEAFF. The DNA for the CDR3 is TGTGCCAGCAGCCACCGACAAAACCTGAACACTGAAGCTTTCTTT.

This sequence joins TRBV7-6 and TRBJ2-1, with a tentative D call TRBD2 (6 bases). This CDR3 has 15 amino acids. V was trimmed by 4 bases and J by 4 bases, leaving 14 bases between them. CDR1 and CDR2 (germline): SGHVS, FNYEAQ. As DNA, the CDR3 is TGTGCCAGCAGCTCCGGGAGAAGGGTGTACAATGAGCAGTTCTTC. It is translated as CASSSGRRVYNEQFF.

This CDR3 is CASSLVGRTDTQYF. CDR3 coding DNA: TGTGCCAGCAGCTTAGTGGGACGCACAGATACGCAGTATTTT. The chain uses TRBV7-2 and TRBJ2-3; D tentatively fits TRBD1 or TRBD2 (5 bases each). This CDR3 has 14 amino acids. Deletions cut 1 base from V and 1 base from J, with 6 bases between. The V gene's germline CDR1 is SGHTA and CDR2 FQGNSA.